The 15 T cell receptor beta chains listed next were all sequenced from one sample in a study of CD8+ T cells in alopecia areata. Treatment reported: oral pan-JAK inhibitor, 5-10 mg twice daily. Extraction of RNA preceded its reverse transcription into cDNA, which served as the sequencing template. Assay: immunoSEQ multiplex PCR; the TCRdb copy retains only in-frame clones and omits some. Of a few hundred thousand clones detected, more than 55% appear once; the ten largest clones hold 1.2%. The starting material was CD4+ T cells sorted from blood, obtained between weeks 43 and 45, from a patient treated with tofacitinib. These TCRs come from a human donor with alopecia areata.

This clone was detected a few times. V usage is TRBV15 and J usage is TRBJ1-1; D unresolved. Germline V CDR1 and CDR2: LNHNV, YYDKDF (reference sequence). Trimming left V 4 bases short and J 1 base short, with 10 bases between. The CDR3 is made up of 14 amino acids. This chain's CDR3 is CATSIVVTNTEAFF. The CDR3 nucleotides are TGTGCCACCAGCATAGTAGTCACGAACACTGAAGCTTTCTTT.

Notes on this clone: The junction departs from the called germline gene at one end, perhaps through a read error. The gene calls are TRBV2 and TRBJ2-1, with 12 positions matching TRBD2. Per germline, CDR1 SNHLY and CDR2 FYNNEI. The CDR3 runs 14 residues. For the CDR3, the DNA is TGTGCCAGCAGTGTAACTAGCGGGGGGCCCACTCGGGTCTTC. Its translation: CASSVTSGGPTRVF.

This clone was observed once. CDR3 DNA sequence: TGTGCCAGCAGCCCTGGGGCGGGAGGTGGCCAGTACGAGCAGTACTTC. Translated, it gives CASSPGAGGGQYEQYF. This chain connects TRBV7-6 to TRBJ2-7; 8 nucleotides agree with TRBD2. Germline V lookup: CDR1 SGHVS, CDR2 FNYEAQ. V lost 5 bases and J lost 4; bases outside the gene matches: 13. CDR3 size: 16 residues.

This clone was seen just once. The chain joins TRBV2 to TRBJ1-1; D remains ambiguous. The CDR3 contains 14 residues. V dropped 6 bases and J dropped 5 bases, with 16 bases sitting between them. Per the germline V gene, CDR1 is SNHLY and CDR2 is FYNNEI. The CDR3 bases are TGTGCCAGCAGAGAACGCAGTGGTGAGACTGAAGCTTTCTTT. Protein: CASRERSGETEAFF.

This clone was recorded once. V usage is TRBV12-5 and J usage is TRBJ1-2; no reliable D call. The CDR3 covers 13 residues. Germline V gene lookup returns CDR1 LGHNT and CDR2 FRNRAP. The germline V and J ends were trimmed by 4 bases and 2 bases, with 8 bases remaining between them. The CDR3 here is CASGSRINYGYTF. DNA for the CDR3: TGTGCTAGTGGTTCCCGGATCAACTATGGCTACACCTTC.

The chain combines TRBV30 with TRBJ2-6; unclear D gene. The V gene's germline CDR1 is GTSNPN and CDR2 SVGIG (reference sequence). The CDR3 is made up of 13 amino acids. V was clipped by 5 bases and J by 0 bases, with 5 bases between them. The CDR3 DNA is TGTGCCTGGGACCTCTCTGGGGCCAACGTCCTGACTTTC. This codes for CAWDLSGANVLTF.

The chain couples TRBV5-1 to TRBJ1-2, with 9 bases identical to TRBD1. This CDR3 is 14 amino acids long. V gave up 6 bases and J gave up 4 bases; unmatched junction bases: 7. Germline V gene data show CDR1 as SGHRS and CDR2 as YFSETQ. The CDR3 bases are TGCGCCAGCACGGGACAGGGCAACAGCTATGGCTACACCTTC. Translating it yields CASTGQGNSYGYTF.

This chain links TRBV5-1 with TRBJ2-2; TRBD1 might be the D (5 bases). Germline V lookup: CDR1 SGHRS, CDR2 YFSETQ. Trimming shortened V by 0 bases and J by 2 bases, and 8 bases separated the two germline ends. The CDR3 totals 15 residues. CDR3 DNA sequence: TGCGCCAGCAGCTTGGGGACATCCAACACCGGGGAGCTGTTTTTT. Amino acids: CASSLGTSNTGELFF.

This sequence joins TRBV5-1 and TRBJ2-1; the match to TRBD1 covers 8 bases. Trimming took 4 bases from V and 7 from J; bases not matched to a gene: 7. The V gene's germline CDR1 is SGHRS and CDR2 YFSETQ. The CDR3 has 14 residues. The CDR3 sequence: CASSLFDRGNEQFF. The CDR3 region has the DNA TGCGCCAGCAGCCTATTTGACAGGGGAAATGAGCAGTTCTTC.

This rearrangement joins TRBV7-2 to TRBJ2-1; D gene ambiguous. Trimming removed 5 bases at V and 10 bases at J, with 12 bases between. CDR3 size: 12 residues. CDR1 SGHTA and CDR2 FQGNSA come from the germline V gene. The CDR3 DNA reads TGTGCCAGCAGCCCTGACACGTTCGAGCAGTTCTTC. Residues: CASSPDTFEQFF.

The rearrangement links TRBV30 to TRBJ2-7; TRBD2 is a possible D gene (5 bases). CDR1 is GTSNPN and CDR2 is SVGIG in the germline V gene (reference sequence). Trimming shortened V by 2 bases and J by 0 bases, and 11 bases separated the two germline ends. CDR3 length equals 14 residues. The CDR3: CAWSPRRVSYEQYF. CDR3 coding DNA: TGTGCCTGGAGTCCCCGGCGGGTCTCCTACGAGCAGTACTTC.

This clone showed up just once. The chain links TRBV30 to TRBJ1-2; 8 positions match TRBD1. The V and J ends lost 1 base and 0 bases, in that order; junction bases with no gene match: 10. The CDR3 has 17 residues. CDR1 GTSNPN and CDR2 SVGIG come from the germline V gene (reference sequence). The CDR3: CAWSDRTGSRTNYGYTF. CDR3 nucleotide sequence: TGTGCCTGGAGTGATAGGACAGGGAGTAGGACTAACTATGGCTACACCTTC.

This clone was seen only a few times. The genes are TRBV6-5 and TRBJ1-2, with D tentatively TRBD1 (6 bases). Trimming removed 5 bases at V and 6 bases at J, with 13 bases between. This CDR3 has 13 residues. Germline V CDR1 and CDR2: MNHEY, SVGAGI. The CDR3 protein is CASSPLGADGYTF. CDR3 in DNA: TGTGCCAGCAGTCCCTTGGGGGCTGATGGCTACACCTTC.

This clone was seen more than once but under ten times. The genes are TRBV7-2 and TRBJ2-7, with D maybe TRBD2 (5 bases). Deletions cut 5 bases from V and 4 bases from J, with 12 bases between. CDR3 length equals 13 residues. Germline CDR1 is SGHTA and CDR2 is FQGNSA. The DNA of the CDR3 is TGTGCCAGCAGCACCCAACGGGATTACGAGCAGTACTTC. Translating it yields CASSTQRDYEQYF.

DNA for the CDR3: TGTGCCAGTAGTAGGACAGGGGTCACTGAAGCTTTCTTT. Translating it yields CASSRTGVTEAFF. This chain uses TRBV19 with TRBJ1-1, with 9 bases matching TRBD1. Germline V lookup: CDR1 LNHDA, CDR2 SQIVND (reference sequence). The CDR3 length is 13 residues. V was clipped by 4 bases and J by 4 bases; unmatched bases: 1.